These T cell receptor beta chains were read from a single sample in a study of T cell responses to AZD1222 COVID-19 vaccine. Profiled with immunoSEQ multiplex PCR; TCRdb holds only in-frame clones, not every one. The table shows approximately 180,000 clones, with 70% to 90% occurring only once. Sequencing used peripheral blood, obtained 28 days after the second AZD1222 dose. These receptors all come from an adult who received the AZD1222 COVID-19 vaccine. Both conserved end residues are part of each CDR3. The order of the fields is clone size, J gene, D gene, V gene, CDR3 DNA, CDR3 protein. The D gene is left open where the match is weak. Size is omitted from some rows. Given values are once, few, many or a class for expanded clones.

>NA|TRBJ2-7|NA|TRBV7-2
TGTGCCAGCAGCGCCGTCGGGACAACCTACGAGCAGTACTTC
CASSAVGTTYEQYF
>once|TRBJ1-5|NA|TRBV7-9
TGTGCCAGCAGCTTCGCAGACAATCAGCCCCAGCATTTT
CASSFADNQPQHF
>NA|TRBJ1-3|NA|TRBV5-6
TGTGCCAGCAGCTTGGCCGGGGGAAACACCATATATTTT
CASSLAGGNTIYF
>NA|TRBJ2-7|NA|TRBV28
TGTGCCAGCAGTTCCAGGGGGCGGGGGCCCTACGAGCAGTACTTC
CASSSRGRGPYEQYF
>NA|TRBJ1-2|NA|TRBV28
TGTGCCAGCAGGCTCCGGGCGCGTGGCTACACCTTC
CASRLRARGYTF
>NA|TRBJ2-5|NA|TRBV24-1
TGTGCCACCAGTGATACGGGACTCGGGATGAGGGAGACCCAGTACTTC
CATSDTGLGMRETQYF
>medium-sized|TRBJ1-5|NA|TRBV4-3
TGCGCCAGCAGCCAAGAGTGGGGGGCCGGTCAGCCCCAGCATTTT
CASSQEWGAGQPQHF
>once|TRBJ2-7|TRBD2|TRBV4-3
TGCGCCAGCAGCCAGACTAGCGGGAGGGTTTACGAGCAGTACTTC
CASSQTSGRVYEQYF
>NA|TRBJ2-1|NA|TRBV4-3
TGCGCCAGCAGCCAGCGAGGGGGAGCAGCCTACAATGAGCAGTTCTTC
CASSQRGGAAYNEQFF
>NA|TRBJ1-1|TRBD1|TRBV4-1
TGCGCCAGCAGCCCCTACTGGACAGGGGAAACCACTGAAGCTTTCTTT
CASSPYWTGETTEAFF
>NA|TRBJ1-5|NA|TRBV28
TGTGCCAGCAGTGGGGAGGGTTGGAATCAGCCCCAGCATTTT
CASSGEGWNQPQHF
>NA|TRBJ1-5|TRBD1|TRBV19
TGTGCCAGTAGTCAATTTGGGACAGGGGGGAATCAGCCCCAGCATTTT
CASSQFGTGGNQPQHF
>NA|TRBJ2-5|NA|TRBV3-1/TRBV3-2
TGTGCCAGCAGCCAAGGAATAGGAGCGAATCAAGAGACCCAGTACTTC
CASSQGIGANQETQYF
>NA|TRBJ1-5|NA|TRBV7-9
TGTGCCAGCAGCTTAGGCAGCCAGCCCCAGCATTTT
CASSLGSQPQHF
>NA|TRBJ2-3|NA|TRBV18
TGTGCCAGCTCACCATTGAAGGACGCTCCGGTCGGCGGTACGCAGTATTTT
CASSPLKDAPVGGTQYF
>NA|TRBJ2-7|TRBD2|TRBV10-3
TGTGCCATCAATAAGGCGGGAGGGATATCGGGGGAGCAGTACTTC
CAINKAGGISGEQYF
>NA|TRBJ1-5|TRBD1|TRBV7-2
TGTGCCAGCAGCAAACAGGGGGATACGGGCAATCAGCCCCAGCATTTT
CASSKQGDTGNQPQHF
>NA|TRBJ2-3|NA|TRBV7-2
TGTGCCAGCGCAGCCACAGATACGCAGTATTTT
CASAATDTQYF
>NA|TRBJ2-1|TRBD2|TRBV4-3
TGCGCCAGCAGCCACACTAGCGGGAGATGGGATGAGCAGTTCTTC
CASSHTSGRWDEQFF
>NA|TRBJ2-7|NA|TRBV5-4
TGTGCCAGCAGCTCGCAGGGATACGAGCAGTACTTC
CASSSQGYEQYF
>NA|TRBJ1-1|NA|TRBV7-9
TGTGCCAGCAGCTCGAACCAGGAATTCACTGAAGCTTTCTTT
CASSSNQEFTEAFF
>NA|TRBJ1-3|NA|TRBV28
TGTGCCAGCAGCCACAGGGGAAACACCATATATTTT
CASSHRGNTIYF
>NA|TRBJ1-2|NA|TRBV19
TGTGCCAGTAGTATGGAACGGTTTGGCTACACCTTC
CASSMERFGYTF